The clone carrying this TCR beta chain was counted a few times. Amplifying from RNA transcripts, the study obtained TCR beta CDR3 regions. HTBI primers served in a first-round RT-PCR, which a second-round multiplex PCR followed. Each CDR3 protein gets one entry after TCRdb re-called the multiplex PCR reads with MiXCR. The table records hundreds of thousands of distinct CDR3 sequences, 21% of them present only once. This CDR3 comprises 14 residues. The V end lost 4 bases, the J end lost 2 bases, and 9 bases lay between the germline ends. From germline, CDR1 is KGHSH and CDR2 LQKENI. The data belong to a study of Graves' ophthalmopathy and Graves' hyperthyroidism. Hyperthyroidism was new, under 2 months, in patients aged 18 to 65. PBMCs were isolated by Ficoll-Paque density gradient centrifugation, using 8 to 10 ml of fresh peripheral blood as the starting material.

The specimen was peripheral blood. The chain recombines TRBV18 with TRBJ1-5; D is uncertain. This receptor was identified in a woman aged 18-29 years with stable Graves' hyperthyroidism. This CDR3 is CASSLTYRNQPQHF. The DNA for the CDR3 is TGTGCCAGCTCACTAACATATCGCAATCAGCCCCAGCATTTT.